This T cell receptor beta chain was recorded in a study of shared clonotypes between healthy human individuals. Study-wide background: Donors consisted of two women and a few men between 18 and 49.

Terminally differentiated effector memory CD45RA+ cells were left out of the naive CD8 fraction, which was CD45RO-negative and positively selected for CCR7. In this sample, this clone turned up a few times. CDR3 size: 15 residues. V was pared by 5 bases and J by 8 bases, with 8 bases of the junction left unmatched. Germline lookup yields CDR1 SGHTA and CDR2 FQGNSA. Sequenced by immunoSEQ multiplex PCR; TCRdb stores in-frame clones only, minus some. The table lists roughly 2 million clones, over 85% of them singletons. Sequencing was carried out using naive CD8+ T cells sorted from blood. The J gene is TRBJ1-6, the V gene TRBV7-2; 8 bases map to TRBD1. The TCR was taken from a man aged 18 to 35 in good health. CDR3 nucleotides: TGTGCCAGCAGCCCCAGGGGGCTGGGGGATTCACCCCTCCACTTT. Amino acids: CASSPRGLGDSPLHF.